The 24 T cell receptor beta chains presented below share a single source sample, sequenced in a study of shared clonotypes between healthy human individuals. Data came from immunoSEQ multiplex PCR; TCRdb stores just in-frame clones and leaves some out. The sample carries over a million clones, approximately 70% recorded once. Sequences were obtained from memory CD4+ T cells sorted from blood. Subset of the sample: CD45RA-negative fraction. The receptors shown here come from a man aged 18 to 29 in good health.

The CDR3, as DNA: TGTGCCAGCAGTCGCGGGTGGGGAGAGACCCAGTACTTC. Protein sequence: CASSRGWGETQYF. This rearrangement joins TRBV27 to TRBJ2-5, with D perhaps matching TRBD2 (5 bases). Trimming left V 5 bases short and J 4 bases short, with 11 bases between. Germline loops: CDR1 MNHEY, CDR2 SMNVEV (reference sequence). The CDR3 totals 13 residues.

The rearrangement uses TRBV7-9 and TRBJ2-3; 11 bases match TRBD2. CDR3 length equals 15 residues. J lost 6 bases, V lost 5 bases, and 7 bases had no gene match. Germline V lookup: CDR1 SEHNR, CDR2 FQNEAQ (reference sequence). The CDR3 bases are TGTGCCAGCAGCCCTGTTAGCGGGAGGGCCGATACGCAGTATTTT. This codes for CASSPVSGRADTQYF.

The CDR3 region has the DNA TGTGCCAGCAAAGAGCAGACAGGGAACACCGGGGAGCTGTTTTTT. This encodes CASKEQTGNTGELFF. The chain uses TRBV2 and TRBJ2-2, with D perhaps matching TRBD1 (6 bases). This CDR3 has 15 amino acids. Between the trimmed V and J ends, which lost 7 bases and 1 base, there was a span of 13 bases. Germline loops: CDR1 SNHLY, CDR2 FYNNEI. The variable domain in full, with the rest retrieved from reference TRBV2 and TRBJ2-2, is EPEVTQTPSHQVTQMGQEVILRCVPISNHLYFYWYRQILGQKVEFLVSFYNNEISEKSEIFDDQFSVERPDGSNFTLKIRSTKLEDSAMYFCASKEQTGNTGELFFGEGSRLTVL.

V and J are TRBV5-1 and TRBJ2-3; 7 positions match TRBD2. Germline lookup yields CDR1 SGHRS and CDR2 YFSETQ. The CDR3 covers 16 residues. The V gene end was trimmed by 0 bases and the J gene end by 2 bases; junction bases not matched to a gene: 6. This chain's CDR3 is CASSLVGGKATDTQYF. The CDR3 region has the DNA TGCGCCAGCAGCTTGGTCGGGGGGAAGGCCACAGATACGCAGTATTTT.

V usage is TRBV10-3 and J usage is TRBJ1-1; 9 bases match TRBD1. Per the germline V gene, CDR1 is ENHRY and CDR2 is SYGVKD. V lost 7 bases, J lost 4 bases, and 4 bases stayed unmatched. The CDR3 is 13 residues long. DNA for the CDR3: TGTGCCATCATGGGGACAGGGCGCACTGAAGCTTTCTTT. This codes for CAIMGTGRTEAFF.

The V and J genes are TRBV27 and TRBJ2-6; no clear D gene. Per germline, CDR1 MNHEY and CDR2 SMNVEV (reference sequence). V dropped 6 bases and J dropped 1 base, with 4 bases sitting between them. The CDR3 is 13 residues long. DNA of the CDR3: TGTGCCAGCAGAAAATCTGGGGCCAACGTCCTGACTTTC. Translating gives CASRKSGANVLTF.

V gene TRBV28 combines with J gene TRBJ2-1; D unclear. This CDR3 region has 14 residues. Per germline, CDR1 MDHEN and CDR2 SYDVKM. V was clipped by 7 bases and J by 0 bases, with 10 bases between them. The CDR3 DNA sequence: TGTGCCAGCAACGAATTGAGCTCCTACAATGAGCAGTTCTTC. It is translated as CASNELSSYNEQFF.

This clone appeared a few times. The chain recombines TRBV6-1 with TRBJ1-1; possibly TRBD1 for D (6 bases). CDR3 length equals 16 residues. Trimming took 2 bases from V and 5 from J, leaving 18 bases between them. Per germline, CDR1 MNHNS and CDR2 SASEGT. Here the CDR3 DNA reads TGTGCCAGCAGTGAATGGGTTGATTGGGGGCTTACTGAAGCTTTCTTT. It codes for CASSEWVDWGLTEAFF.

J is TRBJ2-1 and V is TRBV6-6; 7 positions agree with TRBD2. CDR1 and CDR2 (germline): MNHNY, SVGAGI (reference sequence). Trimming took 5 bases from V and 3 from J; bases not matched to a gene: 4. This CDR3 has 14 amino acids. CDR3 nucleotides: TGTGCCAGCAGTGGGACTACCAACTACAATGAGCAGTTCTTC. It encodes CASSGTTNYNEQFF.

This clone was observed a handful of times. The chain links TRBV6-6 to TRBJ2-5; D not certain. V dropped 3 bases and J dropped 2 bases, with 16 bases sitting between them. CDR3 length: 16 amino acids. Germline V lookup: CDR1 MNHNY, CDR2 SVGAGI (reference sequence). CDR3 nucleotides: TGTGCCAGCAGTTATACGGACGGCGGCCCGCAAGAGACCCAGTACTTC. Protein sequence: CASSYTDGGPQETQYF.

This clone was seen only a few times. This chain uses TRBV27 with TRBJ1-4; 7 bases agree with TRBD1. The V segment lost 3 bases and the J segment 5 bases; nucleotides outside the gene matches: 6. The germline CDR1 and CDR2 sequences are MNHEY and SMNVEV (reference sequence). The CDR3 is made up of 15 amino acids. CDR3 nucleotides: TGTGCCAGCAGTTTCCTGACAGGGAACAATGAAAAACTGTTTTTT. It translates to CASSFLTGNNEKLFF. The full variable domain, its missing parts supplied by reference TRBV27 and TRBJ1-4, is EAQVTQNPRYLITVTGKKLTVTCSQNMNHEYMSWYRQDPGLGLRQIYYSMNVEVTDKGDVPEGYKVSRKEKRNFPLILESPSPNQTSLYFCASSFLTGNNEKLFFGSGTQLSVL.

V is TRBV30 and J is TRBJ2-4, with D possibly TRBD1 on 6 matching bases. V lost 3 bases and J 3 bases, leaving 12 bases between the germline ends. This CDR3 is 14 amino acids long. Germline V gene data show CDR1 as GTSNPN and CDR2 as SVGIG (reference sequence). This CDR3 reads CAWRTGYGKNIQYF. CDR3 sequence (DNA): TGTGCCTGGAGAACAGGGTACGGCAAAAACATTCAGTACTTC. The full variable domain, with the rest looked up from reference TRBV30 and TRBJ2-4, is SQTIHQWPATLVQPVGSPLSLECTVEGTSNPNLYWYRQAAGRGLQLLFYSVGIGQISSEVPQNLSASRPQDRQFILSSKKLLLSDSGFYLCAWRTGYGKNIQYFGAGTRLSVL.

Turning to this clone: This same CDR3 is encoded by further DNA sequences in the sample. The gene calls are TRBV25-1 and TRBJ2-7; no reliable D call. Between the trimmed V and J ends, which lost 1 base and 6 bases, there was a span of 7 bases. This CDR3 contains 12 residues. CDR1 is MGHDK, CDR2 SYGVNS, per germline. The CDR3 DNA is TGTGCCAGCAGTGAATTGCTCGGCGAGCAGTACTTC. Translating gives CASSELLGEQYF.

The gene calls are TRBV2 and TRBJ1-6; 8 bases align to TRBD1. CDR3 length: 14 amino acids. Germline V lookup: CDR1 SNHLY, CDR2 FYNNEI. V lost 7 bases to trimming and J lost 7 bases; unmatched junction nucleotides: 6. The CDR3 protein is CASNPTGENSPLHF. The CDR3 nucleotides are TGTGCCAGCAATCCGACAGGGGAAAATTCACCCCTCCACTTT.

The chain recombines TRBV13 with TRBJ2-7; TRBD2 is a possible D gene (5 bases). Germline values: CDR1 PRHDT, CDR2 FYEKMQ (reference sequence). The CDR3 has 14 residues. V was pared by 1 base and J by 5 bases, with 12 bases between. The CDR3 spells CASSLAHTGNEQYF. The DNA of the CDR3 is TGTGCCAGCAGCTTAGCCCATACGGGGAACGAGCAGTACTTC.

The chain has TRBV20-1 and TRBJ1-2; the D gene is possibly TRBD1 (6 bases). Germline-derived CDR1 and CDR2 are DFQATT and SNEGSKA (reference sequence). Trimming cost V 6 bases and J 8 bases, with 13 bases left between them. This CDR3 has 11 residues. The CDR3 loop is CSALGGRGYTF. CDR3 nucleotide sequence: TGCAGTGCCCTCGGGGGGCGGGGCTACACCTTC.

This chain joins TRBV5-4 and TRBJ2-5; 7 nucleotides agree with TRBD2. V was clipped by 4 bases and J by 3 bases; unmatched bases: 6. The CDR3 covers 14 residues. Germline loops: CDR1 SGHNT, CDR2 YYREEE (reference sequence). The CDR3 here is CASSPDGTKETQYF. The CDR3 region has the DNA TGTGCCAGCAGCCCGGACGGGACTAAAGAGACCCAGTACTTC.

This clone turned up a few times. The chain has TRBV20-1 and TRBJ1-2; no clear D gene. V gave up 0 bases and J gave up 7 bases, with 0 bases separating them. This CDR3 has 9 amino acids. CDR1 DFQATT and CDR2 SNEGSKA come from the germline V gene (reference sequence). The CDR3 sequence is CSARDGYTF. In nucleotides, the CDR3 is TGCAGTGCTAGAGATGGCTACACCTTC.

The chain employs TRBV11-2 and TRBJ2-1; TRBD2 is a possible D gene (7 bases). V shed 1 base and J shed 4 bases, with 11 bases lying between them. In germline, CDR1 is SGHAT, CDR2 FQNNGV. This CDR3 has 15 residues. CDR3 nucleotide sequence: TGTGCCAGCAGCTTAGGGGGGGGCCGGTACAATGAGCAGTTCTTC. It encodes CASSLGGGRYNEQFF.

The J gene is TRBJ2-7, the V gene TRBV10-3, with 8 bases lining up with TRBD2. CDR3 length: 15 amino acids. CDR1 is ENHRY, CDR2 SYGVKD, per germline. V trimming: 3 bases; J trimming: 0 bases; junction bases outside the gene matches: 4. The CDR3 protein is CAISDRAGASYEQYF. The DNA of the CDR3 is TGTGCCATCAGTGACAGAGCGGGGGCCTCCTACGAGCAGTACTTC.

This clone was seen a handful of times. Here the CDR3 DNA reads TGTGCCAGTTGCCGAACCGTTTCTCGGGAGCTGTTTTTT. Protein sequence: CASCRTVSRELFF. The chain combines TRBV14 with TRBJ2-2, with D unclear. The V gene's germline CDR1 is SGHDN and CDR2 FVKESK. This CDR3 spans 13 amino acids. Trimming took 9 bases from V and 9 from J, leaving 17 bases between them.

This chain joins TRBV4-1 and TRBJ2-7, with 10 bases that match TRBD2. Germline CDR1 reads MGHRA; CDR2 reads YSYEKL. The length of the CDR3 is 16 residues. Unmatched junction bases numbered 6, after V lost 0 bases and J lost 4 bases. CDR3 nucleotides: TGCGCCAGCAGCCAAGACGGTAGCGGGGGGCTTTACGAGCAGTACTTC. Its translation: CASSQDGSGGLYEQYF.

The J gene is TRBJ2-1, the V gene TRBV5-1; maybe TRBD1 (5 bases). CDR3 length: 11 amino acids. V shed 0 bases and J shed 15 bases, with 10 bases lying between them. Germline V CDR1 and CDR2: SGHRS, YFSETQ. As DNA, the CDR3 is TGCGCCAGCAGCTTGGCACAGGTAGCGTTCTTC. Amino acids: CASSLAQVAFF.

This chain joins TRBV18 and TRBJ1-5, with D possibly TRBD1 on 6 matching bases. V dropped 6 bases and J dropped 3 bases, with 12 bases sitting between them. This CDR3 has 14 amino acids. Germline CDR1 is KGHSH and CDR2 is LQKENI. The CDR3 here is CASSTGSSNQPQHF. The CDR3, as DNA: TGTGCCAGCTCGACAGGATCCTCCAATCAGCCCCAGCATTTT. The whole variable domain, filled in from reference TRBV18 and TRBJ1-5, reads NAGVMQNPRHLVRRRGQEARLRCSPMKGHSHVYWYRQLPEEGLKFMVYLQKENIIDESGMPKERFSAEFPKEGPSILRIQQVVRGDSAAYFCASSTGSSNQPQHFGDGTRLSIL.